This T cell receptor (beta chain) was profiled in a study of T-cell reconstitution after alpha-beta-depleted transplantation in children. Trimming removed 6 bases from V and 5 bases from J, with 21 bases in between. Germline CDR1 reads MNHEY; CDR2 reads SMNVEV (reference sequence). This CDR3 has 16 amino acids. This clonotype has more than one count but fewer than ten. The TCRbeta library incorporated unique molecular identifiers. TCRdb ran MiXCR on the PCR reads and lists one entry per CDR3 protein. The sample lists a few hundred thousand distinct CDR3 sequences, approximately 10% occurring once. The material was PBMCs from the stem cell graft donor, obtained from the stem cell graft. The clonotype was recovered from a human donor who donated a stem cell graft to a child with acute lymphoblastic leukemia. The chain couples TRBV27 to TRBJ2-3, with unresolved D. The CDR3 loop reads CASRLTQVLGEDTQYF. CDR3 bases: TGTGCCAGCAGGCTGACGCAGGTTTTAGGAGAAGATACGCAGTATTTT.